One and the same sample provided the 5 T cell receptor beta chains below, sequenced in a study of radiotherapy plus CTLA-4 blockade in lung cancer. The protocol was immunoSEQ multiplex PCR, while the TCRdb copy is restricted to in-frame clones and leaves out a portion. The sample includes roughly 120,000 clones, around 84% of them seen just once. This sample comprised peripheral blood, obtained from a patient treated with radiotherapy plus ipilimumab. Every receptor here comes from a human donor with non-small cell lung cancer that progressed on radiotherapy plus ipilimumab. Some clones in this sample may be carry-over from other donors' samples.

This clone was observed once. The gene calls are TRBV6-1 and TRBJ2-6; D is undetermined. The CDR3 length is 14 residues. Trimming pared 6 bases from V and 2 bases from J, leaving 8 bases between. In germline, CDR1 is MNHNS, CDR2 SASEGT. This CDR3 is CASSLYPGANVLTF. CDR3 bases: TGTGCCAGCAGCCTATACCCTGGGGCCAACGTCCTGACTTTC.

The gene calls are TRBV1 and TRBJ1-2; TRBD1 is taken as the D call from the table, unchecked against the DNA. TRBV1 is a pseudogene segment. The CDR3 is made up of 14 amino acids. CDR3 DNA: TGCACCAGCAGCCCCCGACAGGCCCTATATGGCTACACCTTC. Its protein product is CTSSPRQALYGYTF.

This rearrangement joins TRBV7-9 to TRBJ2-7; the match to TRBD2 covers 7 bases. The CDR3 length is 14 residues. V trimming: 5 bases; J trimming: 6 bases; junction bases outside the gene matches: 10. CDR1 and CDR2 from the germline V gene are SEHNR and FQNEAQ (reference sequence). CDR3 in DNA: TGTGCCAGCAGCCCCGGTCGACGGGAGGCCGAGCAGTACTTC. It specifies CASSPGRREAEQYF.

The V and J genes are TRBV10-3 and TRBJ2-1; D possibly uses TRBD1 or TRBD2 (5 bases each). CDR3 length: 16 residues. Germline CDR1 is ENHRY and CDR2 is SYGVKD. V was trimmed by 4 bases and J by 0 bases, leaving 13 bases between them. In DNA, the CDR3 is TGTGCCATCAGTGGTATTAGAGGGGCCTCCTACAATGAGCAGTTCTTC. This gives the protein CAISGIRGASYNEQFF.

V and J are TRBV5-1 and TRBJ2-3, with a weak D call TRBD1 (5 bases). V lost 6 bases to trimming and J lost 2 bases, with 10 bases between them. Germline-derived CDR1 and CDR2 are SGHRS and YFSETQ. The CDR3 contains 13 residues. The CDR3 DNA is TGCGCCAGCAAACCGGACAACACAGATACGCAGTATTTT. This gives the protein CASKPDNTDTQYF.